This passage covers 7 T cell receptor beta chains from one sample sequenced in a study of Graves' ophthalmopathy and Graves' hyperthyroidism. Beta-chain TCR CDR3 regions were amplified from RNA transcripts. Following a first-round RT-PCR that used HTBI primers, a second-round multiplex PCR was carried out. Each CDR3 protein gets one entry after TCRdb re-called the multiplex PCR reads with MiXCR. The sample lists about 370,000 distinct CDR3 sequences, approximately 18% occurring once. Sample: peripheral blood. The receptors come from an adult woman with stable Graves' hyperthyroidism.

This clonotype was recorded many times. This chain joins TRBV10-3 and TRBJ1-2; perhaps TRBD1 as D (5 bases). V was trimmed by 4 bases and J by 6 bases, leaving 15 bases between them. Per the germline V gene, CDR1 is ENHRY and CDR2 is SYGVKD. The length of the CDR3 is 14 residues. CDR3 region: CAISGPGQGDGYTF. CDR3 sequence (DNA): TGTGCCATCAGTGGGCCGGGGCAGGGCGATGGCTACACCTTC.

The CDR3, as DNA: TGCAGTGCGTCTACAGGGGGCGCGGCCCGTGGCTACACCTTC. As protein: CSASTGGAARGYTF. The V call is TRBV20-1, the J call TRBJ1-2, with 9 bases that match TRBD1. Germline values: CDR1 DFQATT, CDR2 SNEGSKA (reference sequence). There are 14 residues in the CDR3. Trimming cost V 6 bases and J 7 bases; bases outside gene matches: 12.

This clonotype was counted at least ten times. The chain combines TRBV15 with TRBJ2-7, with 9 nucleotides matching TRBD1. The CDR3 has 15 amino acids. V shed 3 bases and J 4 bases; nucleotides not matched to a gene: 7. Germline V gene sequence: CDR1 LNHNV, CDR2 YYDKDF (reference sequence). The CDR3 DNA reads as TGTGCCACCAGCAGGCCGGGACAGGGAAGTTACGAGCAGTACTTC. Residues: CATSRPGQGSYEQYF.

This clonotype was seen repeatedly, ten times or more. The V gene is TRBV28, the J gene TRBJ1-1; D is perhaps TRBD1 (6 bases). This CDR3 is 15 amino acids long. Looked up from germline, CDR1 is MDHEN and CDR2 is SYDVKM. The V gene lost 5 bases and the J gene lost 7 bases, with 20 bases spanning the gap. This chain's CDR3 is CASSLRGHLGNEAFF. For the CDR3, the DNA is TGTGCCAGCAGTCTCAGGGGCCACCTCGGCAATGAAGCTTTCTTT. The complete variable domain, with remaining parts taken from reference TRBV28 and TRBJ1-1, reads DVKVTQSSRYLVKRTGEKVFLECVQDMDHENMFWYRQDPGLGLRLIYFSYDVKMKEKGDIPEGYSVSREKKERFSLILESASTNQTSMYLCASSLRGHLGNEAFFGQGTRLTVV.

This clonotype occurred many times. In DNA, the CDR3 is TGTGCCAGCAGCTCGATCGTGAGGCAAGAGACCCAGTACTTC. Amino acids: CASSSIVRQETQYF. The J gene is TRBJ2-5, the V gene TRBV7-9; D unresolved. The V gene lost 4 bases and the J gene lost 2 bases, with 11 bases spanning the gap. From germline, CDR1 is SEHNR and CDR2 FQNEAQ (reference sequence). This CDR3 region has 14 residues.

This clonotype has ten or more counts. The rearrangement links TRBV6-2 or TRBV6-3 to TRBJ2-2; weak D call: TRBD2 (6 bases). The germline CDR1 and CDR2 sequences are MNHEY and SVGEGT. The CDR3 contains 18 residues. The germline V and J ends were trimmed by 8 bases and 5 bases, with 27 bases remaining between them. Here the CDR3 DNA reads TGTGCCAGCCGGAGTCTTGGTAGGGGCGGGACTCGAACCGGGGAGCTGTTTTTT. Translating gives CASRSLGRGGTRTGELFF.

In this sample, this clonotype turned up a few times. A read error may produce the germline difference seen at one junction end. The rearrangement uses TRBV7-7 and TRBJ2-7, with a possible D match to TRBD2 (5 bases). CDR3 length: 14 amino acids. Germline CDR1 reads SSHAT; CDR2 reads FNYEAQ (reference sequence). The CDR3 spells CASSPSSIFYEQYF. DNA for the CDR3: TGTGCTAGCAGCCCTTCTAGCATCTTCTACGAGCAGTACTTC.